What follows describes a single TCR beta chain. This sample was taken from a study of blood T cell repertoires in COVID-19. Turning to the study itself: COVID-19 samples collected from the United States, Italy and Spain covered acute and convalescent phases. The cDNA or gDNA used as material had been derived from T cells, B-cell-depleted T cells, or PBMCs.

In the source study's methods: Reference gene primer amplification yielded estimated nucleated cell counts. Using immunoSEQ multiplex PCR, the repertoire was profiled, and TCRdb retains in-frame clones only, with some absent. The V and J calls and the clone size are those of that table, but D and trimming were determined from the DNA. The profile covers tens of thousands of clones, with about 87% appearing a single time and under 6.5% taken by the ten largest. The material sequenced was peripheral blood. This sequence originates from a man in his fifties with active COVID-19.

CDR3 sequence reads: CASSSGQGGSYEQYF. In nucleotides, the CDR3 is TGCGCCAGCAGCTCTGGACAGGGTGGATCCTACGAGCAGTACTTC. The chain is built from TRBV5-1 and TRBJ2-7, with 8 bases identical to TRBD1. The germline V gene encodes CDR1 SGHRS and CDR2 YFSETQ. V was clipped by 3 bases and J by 1 base; unmatched bases: 6. The CDR3 is made up of 15 amino acids.